This TCR beta chain was observed in a study of T cell responses to AZD1222 COVID-19 vaccine. Study-wide background: Analyses pooled second doses at about 4 or about 12 weeks. Study outcomes and limitations: No day 14 peak samples; only post-peak repertoires were characterized. Only six or seven AZD1222 recipients tested seropositive at baseline. Donors, mostly white British, included more females; clonal diversity was possibly underestimated.

TCRdb keeps only in-frame clones here, not all; method: immunoSEQ multiplex PCR. The repertoire holds roughly 170,000 clones, with just under 95% as singletons. Points on this clone: Its antigen is unidentified.

The germline V gene encodes CDR1 KGHDR and CDR2 SFDVKD. The CDR3 is 16 residues long. The ends were cut back, 8 bases at V and 0 bases at J, with 15 bases in the middle. The TCR was taken from an adult in good health. The gene calls are TRBV24-1 and TRBJ2-2; possibly TRBD1 for D (5 bases). The sample consisted of peripheral blood, taken on day 0 of AZD1222 vaccination. CDR3 sequence (DNA): TGTGCCACCACTGGCGGACCGACAGCGAACACCGGGGAGCTGTTTTTT. It encodes CATTGGPTANTGELFF.